Shown below are 19 T cell receptor beta chains from a single sample sequenced in a study of long-term antiretroviral therapy in people with HIV. It was version v3.0 of the immunoSEQ assay that was run at survey level. Profiled with immunoSEQ multiplex PCR; TCRdb holds only in-frame clones, not every one. Here the sample spans more than 20,000 clones, approximately 80% being singletons. The sample consisted of unsorted PBMCs, taken 0.5 years before starting antiretroviral therapy. The receptors were sampled from a man aged 40-49 years with HIV.

The rearrangement joins TRBV7-9 to TRBJ1-6; maybe TRBD1 (5 bases). The V end lost 5 bases, the J end lost 6 bases, and 14 bases lay between the germline ends. CDR3 length: 15 amino acids. Germline V gene sequence: CDR1 SEHNR, CDR2 FQNEAQ (reference sequence). CDR3 DNA: TGTGCCAGCAGCCCTAGCGGGGGGAGTAATTCACCCCTCCACTTT. It codes for CASSPSGGSNSPLHF. Drawing the rest from reference TRBV7-9 and TRBJ1-6, the complete variable domain is DTGVSQNPRHKITKRGQNVTFRCDPISEHNRLYWYRQTLGQGPEFLTYFQNEAQLEKSRLLSDRFSAERPKGSFSTLEIQRTEQGDSAMYLCASSPSGGSNSPLHFGNGTRLTVT.

This clone was recorded only once. V usage is TRBV19 and J usage is TRBJ1-1; D perhaps matches TRBD1 (6 bases). With 7 bases removed from V and 0 bases from J, the gap between germline ends came to 12 bases. This CDR3 spans 14 amino acids. Germline V CDR1 and CDR2: LNHDA, SQIVND (reference sequence). CDR3 bases: TGTGCCAGTAACCCGGGACACCTGAACACTGAAGCTTTCTTT. This encodes CASNPGHLNTEAFF.

The chain carries TRBV5-4 and TRBJ2-1, with 9 nucleotides matching TRBD1. V was pared by 6 bases and J by 9 bases, with 13 bases of the junction left unmatched. CDR3 length: 15 residues. Germline V CDR1 and CDR2: SGHNT, YYREEE (reference sequence). The CDR3 spells CASIIRDRELCEQFF. CDR3 sequence (DNA): TGTGCCAGCATTATCCGGGACAGGGAATTGTGTGAGCAGTTCTTC. The full variable domain, completed using reference TRBV5-4 and TRBJ2-1, is ETGVTQSPTHLIKTRGQQVTLRCSSQSGHNTVSWYQQALGQGPQFIFQYYREEENGRGNFPPRFSGLQFPNYSSELNVNALELDDSALYLCASIIRDRELCEQFFGPGTRLTVL.

The rearrangement joins TRBV28 to TRBJ2-5, with TRBD1 as a possible D gene (5 bases). The CDR3 totals 16 residues. V lost 4 bases and J lost 0, with 15 bases in between. Germline CDR1 reads MDHEN; CDR2 reads SYDVKM. In DNA form, the CDR3 reads TGTGCCAGCAGTTGGACATTACCAAATTACCAAGAGACCCAGTACTTC. Translation gives CASSWTLPNYQETQYF.

This clone was detected a few times. CDR3 in amino acids: CAWSLRGQAGELFF. CDR3 nucleotide sequence: TGTGCCTGGAGTCTACGAGGTCAGGCCGGGGAGCTGTTTTTT. The genes are TRBV30 and TRBJ2-2; D not certain. V was cut by 2 bases and J by 6 bases, with 13 bases left in between. This CDR3 region has 14 residues. Germline loops: CDR1 GTSNPN, CDR2 SVGIG (reference sequence).

The V call is TRBV28, the J call TRBJ2-1; 7 nucleotides match TRBD1. Unmatched junction bases numbered 7, after V lost 10 bases and J lost 4 bases. CDR3 length: 13 amino acids. The germline CDR1 and CDR2 sequences are MDHEN and SYDVKM. This CDR3 reads CATIGTAYNEQFF. In DNA form, the CDR3 reads TGTGCCACCATCGGGACAGCGTACAATGAGCAGTTCTTC. Based on the CDR3 plus reference TRBV28 and TRBJ2-1, the full variable domain is DVKVTQSSRYLVKRTGEKVFLECVQDMDHENMFWYRQDPGLGLRLIYFSYDVKMKEKGDIPEGYSVSREKKERFSLILESASTNQTSMYLCATIGTAYNEQFFGPGTRLTVL.

This sequence joins TRBV19 and TRBJ1-1; D gene unclear. Germline V lookup: CDR1 LNHDA, CDR2 SQIVND (reference sequence). V was trimmed by 5 bases and J by 0 bases, leaving 7 bases between them. The CDR3 is made up of 13 amino acids. The CDR3 DNA follows: TGTGCCAGTAGTTCGTCGATGAACACTGAAGCTTTCTTT. Translation gives CASSSSMNTEAFF.

The gene calls are TRBV5-1 and TRBJ1-1; the match to TRBD1 covers 9 bases. CDR1 SGHRS and CDR2 YFSETQ come from the germline V gene. The CDR3 consists of 15 residues. The J segment lost 8 bases and the V segment lost 4 bases, leaving 12 bases of the junction unmatched. The CDR3 sequence is CASSNVPGQGMEAFF. The CDR3 DNA sequence: TGCGCCAGCAGCAATGTCCCGGGACAGGGCATGGAAGCTTTCTTT. Based on the CDR3 plus reference TRBV5-1 and TRBJ1-1, the full variable domain is KAGVTQTPRYLIKTRGQQVTLSCSPISGHRSVSWYQQTPGQGLQFLFEYFSETQRNKGNFPGRFSGRQFSNSRSEMNVSTLELGDSALYLCASSNVPGQGMEAFFGQGTRLTVV.

The chain combines TRBV30 with TRBJ1-4, with D hard to call. Looked up from germline, CDR1 is GTSNPN and CDR2 is SVGIG (reference sequence). The V and J ends lost 0 bases and 0 bases respectively, with 14 bases between them. The CDR3 spans 17 residues. The CDR3 coding sequence is TGTGCCTGGAGTGTACGTATAGGGAAAACAACTAATGAAAAACTGTTTTTT. Its translation: CAWSVRIGKTTNEKLFF.

The rearrangement links TRBV11-2 to TRBJ2-5; D unresolved. Germline values: CDR1 SGHAT, CDR2 FQNNGV. V lost 0 bases to trimming and J lost 4 bases, with 3 bases between them. There are 12 residues in the CDR3. The CDR3 here is CASSLDRETQYF. DNA of the CDR3: TGTGCCAGCAGCTTAGATCGAGAGACCCAGTACTTC.

The chain joins TRBV4-1 to TRBJ2-1, with TRBD1 matching over 7 bases. CDR1 MGHRA and CDR2 YSYEKL come from the germline V gene. The V segment lost 1 base and the J segment 8 bases; nucleotides outside the gene matches: 5. The CDR3 consists of 14 residues. The DNA for the CDR3 is TGCGCCAGCAGCCAAGCTAGCCAGGGGGATGAGCAGTTCTTC. Its translation is CASSQASQGDEQFF.

The chain recombines TRBV10-3 with TRBJ1-1; D may be TRBD1 (5 bases). There are 16 residues in the CDR3. Germline V gives CDR1 ENHRY, CDR2 SYGVKD. Trimming pared 9 bases from V and 0 bases from J, leaving 20 bases between. CDR3 region: CAISFNGGEMNTEAFF. The DNA of the CDR3 is TGTGCCATTTCGTTTAATGGGGGGGAAATGAACACTGAAGCTTTCTTT.

This chain joins TRBV30 and TRBJ1-5; no clear D gene. The CDR3 is made up of 14 amino acids. Trimming pared 1 base from V and 3 bases from J, leaving 10 bases between. Germline V lookup: CDR1 GTSNPN, CDR2 SVGIG (reference sequence). The CDR3 DNA reads as TGTGCCTGGAGTGGGGCGGTCAACAATCAGCCCCAGCATTTT. It encodes CAWSGAVNNQPQHF.

This chain connects TRBV15 to TRBJ2-2; D uncertain. The germline V and J ends were trimmed by 0 bases and 1 base, with 9 bases remaining between them. CDR1 and CDR2 from the germline V gene are LNHNV and YYDKDF (reference sequence). This CDR3 is 16 amino acids long. The CDR3 DNA is TGTGCCACCAGCAGAGATATTGCAGGGAACACCGGGGAGCTGTTTTTT. As protein: CATSRDIAGNTGELFF.

V and J are TRBV5-1 and TRBJ2-7; TRBD1 is a possible D gene (7 bases). Germline V gives CDR1 SGHRS, CDR2 YFSETQ. Trimming shortened V by 4 bases and J by 0 bases, and 14 bases separated the two germline ends. CDR3 length equals 15 residues. This chain's CDR3 is CASSAGQPASYEQYF. In DNA form, the CDR3 reads TGCGCCAGCAGCGCGGGACAGCCCGCCTCCTACGAGCAGTACTTC.

The V and J genes are TRBV2 and TRBJ2-2; TRBD2 matches 15 bases. Germline trimming cut 6 bases from V and 6 bases from J; bases unmatched to any gene: 11. CDR3 length: 18 residues. The germline V gene encodes CDR1 SNHLY and CDR2 FYNNEI. CDR3 residues: CASRVPGLAGGIAGELFF. CDR3 DNA sequence: TGTGCCAGCAGGGTCCCGGGACTAGCGGGGGGAATAGCCGGGGAGCTGTTTTTT. Using reference TRBV2 and TRBJ2-2 for the parts outside the CDR3, the full variable domain is EPEVTQTPSHQVTQMGQEVILRCVPISNHLYFYWYRQILGQKVEFLVSFYNNEISEKSEIFDDQFSVERPDGSNFTLKIRSTKLEDSAMYFCASRVPGLAGGIAGELFFGEGSRLTVL.

This rearrangement joins TRBV13 to TRBJ2-1; 8 nucleotides line up with TRBD2. This CDR3 has 15 residues. V trimming: 5 bases; J trimming: 4 bases; junction bases outside the gene matches: 7. Per the germline V gene, CDR1 is PRHDT and CDR2 is FYEKMQ (reference sequence). DNA of the CDR3: TGTGCCAGCAGCCCACTCCGGGGGGGGTACAATGAGCAGTTCTTC. It encodes CASSPLRGGYNEQFF.

In this sample, this clone turned up once. V is TRBV5-1 and J is TRBJ2-2; 9 bases fit TRBD1. V shed 2 bases and J 4 bases; nucleotides not matched to a gene: 6. Germline V CDR1 and CDR2: SGHRS, YFSETQ. The CDR3 covers 16 residues. For the CDR3, the DNA is TGCGCCAGCAGCTTTCGACCGGACAGGGGCACCGGGGAGCTGTTTTTT. This translates into CASSFRPDRGTGELFF.

This clone has a handful of counts. J is TRBJ2-1 and V is TRBV9; D is ambiguous. This CDR3 region has 11 residues. V lost 0 bases to trimming and J lost 10 bases, with 5 bases between them. Germline V gives CDR1 SGDLS, CDR2 YYNGEE. DNA of the CDR3: TGTGCCAGCAGCGTAGAATGGGAGCAGTTCTTC. Protein sequence: CASSVEWEQFF. The full variable domain, with the rest looked up from reference TRBV9 and TRBJ2-1, is DSGVTQTPKHLITATGQRVTLRCSPRSGDLSVYWYQQSLDQGLQFLIQYYNGEERAKGNILERFSAQQFPDLHSELNLSSLELGDSALYFCASSVEWEQFFGPGTRLTVL.